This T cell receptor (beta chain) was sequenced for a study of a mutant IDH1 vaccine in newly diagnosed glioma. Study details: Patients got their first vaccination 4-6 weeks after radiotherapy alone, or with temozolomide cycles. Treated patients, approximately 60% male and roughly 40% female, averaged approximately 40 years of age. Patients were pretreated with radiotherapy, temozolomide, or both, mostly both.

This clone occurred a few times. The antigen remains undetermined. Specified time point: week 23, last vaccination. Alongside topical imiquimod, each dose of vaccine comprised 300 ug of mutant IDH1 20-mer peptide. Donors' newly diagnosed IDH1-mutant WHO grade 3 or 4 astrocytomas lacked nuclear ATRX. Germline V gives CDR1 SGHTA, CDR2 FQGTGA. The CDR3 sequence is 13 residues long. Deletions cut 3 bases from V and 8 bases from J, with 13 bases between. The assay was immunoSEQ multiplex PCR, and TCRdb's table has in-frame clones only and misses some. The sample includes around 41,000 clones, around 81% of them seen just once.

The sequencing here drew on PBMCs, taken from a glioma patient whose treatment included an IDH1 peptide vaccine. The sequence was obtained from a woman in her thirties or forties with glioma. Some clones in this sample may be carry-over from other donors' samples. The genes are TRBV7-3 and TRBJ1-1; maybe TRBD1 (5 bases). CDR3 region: CASSFVRDGEAFF. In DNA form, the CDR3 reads TGTGCCAGCAGCTTCGTCCGGGACGGAGAAGCTTTCTTT.